This T cell receptor beta chain was profiled in a study of prognosis after radiotherapy for stage I lung cancer. The authors drew around 6 milliliters of peripheral blood at each of two time points. The CDR3 loop spans 14 amino acids. V was clipped by 5 bases and J by 5 bases; unmatched bases: 5. Whole-study findings and limits: Nobody established whether the expanded TCR clones were specific to the tumor.

This clonotype appeared many times. Antigen unknown. Starting from genomic DNA, TCR beta CDR3 was amplified through two-round multiplex PCR. First-round PCR employed TRBV- and TRBJ-specific primers for each gene. TCRdb redid the calling of the multiplex PCR reads with MiXCR, one entry per CDR3 protein. Of 25,000 to 35,000 distinct CDR3 sequences in the sample, around half are singletons; the top ten hold 16%. Source: PBMCs, taken before or after stereotactic body radiation therapy (not recorded which). The TCR originated in a donor at least 50 years old with non-small cell lung cancer. The rearrangement uses TRBV12-3 or TRBV12-4 and TRBJ1-4; 7 bases fit TRBD1. The CDR3 nucleotides are TGTGCCAGCAGTCACCGGGACAGCAATGAAAAACTGTTTTTT. Translated, it gives CASSHRDSNEKLFF.